The rows below give T cell receptor beta chains drawn from one sample of a study of CDR3 diversity in severe acne. TCRdb called the PCR reads again in MiXCR, with one record for every CDR3 protein. The table has 100,000 or so distinct CDR3 sequences, 51% seen once. Specimen: blood. The receptors shown here come from a male donor with acne. The CDR3 runs from the conserved cysteine through the conserved F or W. A D gene is named only where the DNA matches it firmly. The listing skips clone size in some rows; elsewhere it reads once, few, many or a size class.

v_gene: TRBV7-2; abundance: -; j_gene: TRBJ2-7; d_gene: TRBD2; CDR3aa: CASSPRTSGSYEQYF; CDR3nt: TGTGCCAGCAGCCCGAGGACTAGCGGGAGCTACGAGCAGTACTTC
v_gene: TRBV15; abundance: -; j_gene: TRBJ1-5; d_gene: TRBD1; CDR3aa: CATRGGTVYSNQPQHF; CDR3nt: TGTGCCACCAGGGGAGGGACAGTATATAGCAATCAGCCCCAGCATTTT
v_gene: TRBV20-1; abundance: many; j_gene: TRBJ2-5; d_gene: TRBD1; CDR3aa: CSASDRDETQYF; CDR3nt: TGCAGTGCTAGTGACAGGGATGAGACCCAGTACTTC
v_gene: TRBV20-1; abundance: -; j_gene: TRBJ2-1; d_gene: -; CDR3aa: CSARVATASEDEQFF; CDR3nt: TGCAGTGCTAGAGTGGCGACGGCCAGTGAAGATGAGCAGTTCTTC
v_gene: TRBV20-1; abundance: -; j_gene: TRBJ2-3; d_gene: TRBD2; CDR3aa: CSAPLLAAIDTQYF; CDR3nt: TGCAGTGCCCCACTCCTAGCGGCCATAGATACGCAGTATTTT
v_gene: TRBV20-1; abundance: -; j_gene: TRBJ2-7; d_gene: -; CDR3aa: CSYGGYEQYF; CDR3nt: TGCAGTTACGGGGGATACGAGCAGTACTTC
v_gene: TRBV4-3; abundance: few; j_gene: TRBJ2-2; d_gene: TRBD2; CDR3aa: CASSSRGAGLASGELFF; CDR3nt: TGCGCCAGCAGCAGTCGAGGTGCGGGACTAGCTAGCGGGGAGCTGTTTTTT
v_gene: TRBV7-9; abundance: few; j_gene: TRBJ2-7; d_gene: TRBD2; CDR3aa: CASSKPGLAESSYEQYF; CDR3nt: TGTGCCAGCAGCAAACCGGGACTAGCGGAGAGCTCCTACGAGCAGTACTTC
v_gene: TRBV20-1; abundance: many; j_gene: TRBJ2-1; d_gene: TRBD2; CDR3aa: CSANRGLYNEQFF; CDR3nt: TGCAGTGCTAACCGGGGACTATACAATGAGCAGTTCTTC
v_gene: TRBV9; abundance: many; j_gene: TRBJ2-3; d_gene: -; CDR3aa: CASSVEGGAGPDTQYF; CDR3nt: TGTGCCAGCAGCGTAGAAGGGGGAGCTGGGCCCGATACGCAGTATTTT
v_gene: TRBV11-3; abundance: many; j_gene: TRBJ2-1; d_gene: -; CDR3aa: CASSLLRAAYNEQFF; CDR3nt: TGTGCCAGCAGCTTGTTGCGGGCAGCCTACAATGAGCAGTTCTTC
v_gene: TRBV19; abundance: many; j_gene: TRBJ1-1; d_gene: -; CDR3aa: CASSPSTGPNTEAFF; CDR3nt: TGTGCCAGTAGTCCCTCGACAGGACCGAACACTGAAGCTTTCTTT
v_gene: TRBV29-1; abundance: -; j_gene: TRBJ2-2; d_gene: TRBD2; CDR3aa: CSVVHSGSITGELFF; CDR3nt: TGCAGCGTTGTGCATAGCGGGAGTATCACCGGGGAGCTGTTTTTT
v_gene: TRBV9; abundance: few; j_gene: TRBJ2-2; d_gene: TRBD2; CDR3aa: CASSGTSGRAGELFF; CDR3nt: TGTGCCAGCAGCGGAACTAGCGGGAGGGCCGGGGAGCTGTTTTTT
v_gene: TRBV13; abundance: -; j_gene: TRBJ1-2; d_gene: TRBD1; CDR3aa: CASSPGQVFGYTF; CDR3nt: TGTGCCAGCAGTCCGGGACAGGTTTTTGGCTACACCTTC
v_gene: TRBV6-4; abundance: many; j_gene: TRBJ2-1; d_gene: -; CDR3aa: CASSDSDSNEQFF; CDR3nt: TGTGCCAGCAGTGACTCAGACTCCAATGAGCAGTTCTTC
v_gene: TRBV2; abundance: -; j_gene: TRBJ1-2; d_gene: -; CDR3aa: CASSLTRGGDINYSYTF; CDR3nt: TGTGCCAGCAGCCTGACCCGCGGGGGGGACATTAACTATAGCTACACCTTC
v_gene: TRBV20-1; abundance: -; j_gene: TRBJ2-2; d_gene: TRBD1; CDR3aa: CGRGRGRLDTGELFF; CDR3nt: TGCGGGCGCGGCAGGGGGCGCCTCGACACCGGGGAGCTGTTTTTT
v_gene: TRBV7-9; abundance: -; j_gene: TRBJ1-4; d_gene: -; CDR3aa: CASSGATNEKLFF; CDR3nt: TGTGCCAGCAGCGGAGCCACTAATGAAAAACTGTTTTTT
v_gene: TRBV6-4; abundance: many; j_gene: TRBJ2-1; d_gene: -; CDR3aa: CASSGGRGESVNEQFF; CDR3nt: TGTGCCAGCAGTGGGGGAAGAGGAGAGTCGGTTAATGAGCAGTTCTTC
v_gene: TRBV7-2; abundance: medium-sized; j_gene: TRBJ1-2; d_gene: TRBD1; CDR3aa: CASSSQDRTYGYTF; CDR3nt: TGTGCCAGCAGCTCCCAGGACAGGACCTATGGCTACACCTTC
v_gene: TRBV6-6; abundance: -; j_gene: TRBJ1-2; d_gene: TRBD1; CDR3aa: CASSQTGYGYTF; CDR3nt: TGTGCCAGCAGCCAGACAGGGTACGGCTACACCTTC
v_gene: TRBV5-1; abundance: -; j_gene: TRBJ2-5; d_gene: -; CDR3aa: CASSLAGESNQPQYF; CDR3nt: TGCGCCAGCAGCTTGGCTGGGGAGAGCAATCAGCCCCAGTACTTC
v_gene: TRBV4-1; abundance: -; j_gene: TRBJ1-1; d_gene: -; CDR3aa: CASSVSTVTRTEAFF; CDR3nt: TGCGCCAGCAGCGTATCGACAGTTACTAGGACTGAAGCTTTCTTT
v_gene: TRBV7-9; abundance: -; j_gene: TRBJ2-7; d_gene: TRBD1; CDR3aa: CASSLGTVPHEQYF; CDR3nt: TGTGCCAGCAGTTTAGGGACAGTCCCCCACGAGCAGTACTTC
v_gene: TRBV6-1; abundance: -; j_gene: TRBJ2-7; d_gene: TRBD1; CDR3aa: CASRPGQIYEQYF; CDR3nt: TGTGCCAGCAGACCGGGACAGATCTACGAGCAGTACTTC
v_gene: TRBV5-8; abundance: medium-sized; j_gene: TRBJ2-7; d_gene: -; CDR3aa: CASSSPNYEQYF; CDR3nt: TGTGCCAGCAGCTCGCCTAACTACGAGCAGTACTTC
v_gene: TRBV18; abundance: many; j_gene: TRBJ2-5; d_gene: TRBD1; CDR3aa: CASSPRGQARETQYF; CDR3nt: TGTGCCAGCTCACCAAGAGGACAGGCCAGGGAGACCCAGTACTTC
v_gene: TRBV7-2; abundance: many; j_gene: TRBJ1-2; d_gene: -; CDR3aa: CASSSRQENGYTF; CDR3nt: TGTGCCAGCAGCTCCCGACAGGAGAATGGCTACACCTTC
v_gene: TRBV6-1; abundance: few; j_gene: TRBJ2-7; d_gene: -; CDR3aa: CTGSEAITEQYF; CDR3nt: TGTACCGGCAGTGAGGCGATTACAGAGCAGTACTTC
v_gene: TRBV19; abundance: -; j_gene: TRBJ1-6; d_gene: -; CDR3aa: CASGASPLHF; CDR3nt: TGTGCCAGCGGTGCCTCACCCCTCCACTTT
v_gene: TRBV29-1; abundance: many; j_gene: TRBJ1-1; d_gene: TRBD1; CDR3aa: CSVKLEQGPTEAFF; CDR3nt: TGCAGCGTAAAGCTCGAACAGGGGCCCACTGAAGCTTTCTTT
v_gene: TRBV10-3; abundance: -; j_gene: TRBJ2-3; d_gene: -; CDR3aa: CATSIGGTADTQYF; CDR3nt: TGTGCCACCAGTATTGGCGGGACGGCAGATACGCAGTATTTT
v_gene: TRBV7-9; abundance: -; j_gene: TRBJ2-5; d_gene: -; CDR3aa: CASSKGGLYGKTQYF; CDR3nt: TGTGCCAGCAGCAAGGGGGGACTCTACGGAAAGACCCAGTACTTC
v_gene: TRBV5-1; abundance: many; j_gene: TRBJ1-1; d_gene: TRBD1; CDR3aa: CASSSGQGYTEAFF; CDR3nt: TGCGCCAGCAGCTCGGGACAGGGCTACACTGAAGCTTTCTTT
v_gene: TRBV7-9; abundance: -; j_gene: TRBJ2-1; d_gene: TRBD2; CDR3aa: CASSPGTSGRGTYNEQFF; CDR3nt: TGTGCCAGCAGCCCAGGGACTAGCGGGAGGGGGACCTACAATGAGCAGTTCTTC
v_gene: TRBV7-3; abundance: few; j_gene: TRBJ2-1; d_gene: -; CDR3aa: CASKGRYNEQFF; CDR3nt: TGTGCCAGCAAGGGGCGGTACAATGAGCAGTTCTTC
v_gene: TRBV7-3; abundance: many; j_gene: TRBJ2-7; d_gene: TRBD1; CDR3aa: CASSTSGGGLYEQYF; CDR3nt: TGTGCCAGCAGCACCTCAGGGGGTGGACTCTACGAGCAGTACTTC